This T cell receptor beta chain was found in a study of TIL therapy for anti-PD-1-resistant metastatic lung cancer. Study observations and caveats: Many TIL product clones were absent from baseline tumor, suggesting clonal contraction. Compared with baseline intratumoral T cells, expanded TIL cultures were more clonal and less diverse (roughly 6.3% vs 31%).

Turning to this clone: What it recognizes is unknown.

The libraries were made with immunoSEQ v3. Sequenced by immunoSEQ multiplex PCR; TCRdb stores in-frame clones only, minus some. The repertoire holds 95,000 or so clones, about three fifths seen once, with roughly 9.8% in the top ten. From germline, CDR1 is LNHDA and CDR2 SQIVND (reference sequence). J gave up 7 bases and V 3 bases, and 5 bases lay outside the gene matches. CDR3 size: 15 residues. Time point in this sample: pre-treatment sample, taken before nivolumab and TIL therapy. The tumor samples were excised metastases, mostly pleural nodules or supraclavicular lymph nodes. This sequence was found in a person between 30 and 79 years old with non-small cell lung cancer. The gene calls are TRBV19 and TRBJ2-1, with 11 bases identical to TRBD2. The sequencing here drew on tumor tissue, taken at baseline. The CDR3 sequence: CASSISGRARNEQFF. CDR3 DNA sequence: TGTGCCAGTAGTATTAGCGGGAGGGCGAGAAATGAGCAGTTCTTC.